A single sample is the source of the 13 T cell receptor beta chains below, sequenced in a study of neurological immune-mediated disorders. Each CDR3 protein gets one entry after TCRdb re-called the 5' RACE reads with MiXCR. The sample lists around 71,000 distinct CDR3 sequences, approximately 14% seen once, with roughly 4.5% in the top ten. Time point: longitudinal time-point 1 (baseline). Input material: PBMCs. The receptors derive from a female donor with HTLV-1-associated myelopathy (HAM/TSP).

In this sample, this clonotype turned up many times. The chain employs TRBV20-1 and TRBJ1-2; 11 positions agree with TRBD1. V was pared by 5 bases and J by 6 bases, with 8 bases of the junction left unmatched. There are 14 residues in the CDR3. Germline V gives CDR1 DFQATT, CDR2 SNEGSKA (reference sequence). Here the CDR3 DNA reads TGCAGTGCTTCAGGGGACAGGGGGATACATGGCTACACCTTC. Its protein is CSASGDRGIHGYTF.

This clonotype was counted many times. The chain joins TRBV10-3 to TRBJ2-3; 10 bases align to TRBD2. J was trimmed by 0 bases and V by 10 bases; bases with no gene match: 7. Looked up from germline, CDR1 is ENHRY and CDR2 is SYGVKD. The CDR3 length is 15 residues. The CDR3 here is CATSGGRLSTDTQYF. The DNA for the CDR3 is TGTGCCACTAGCGGGGGCCGGCTTAGCACAGATACGCAGTATTTT.

This clonotype has at least ten counts. The J gene is TRBJ2-7, the V gene TRBV7-3, with TRBD2 matching over 8 bases. The ends lost 5 bases at V and 10 bases at J; junction bases unmatched: 13. CDR3 length: 14 amino acids. Germline V gene sequence: CDR1 SGHTA, CDR2 FQGTGA. The CDR3 loop reads CASSPSGAGGTQYF. CDR3 coding DNA: TGTGCCAGCAGCCCCTCGGGGGCGGGAGGTACCCAGTACTTC. The variable domain in full, with the rest retrieved from reference TRBV7-3 and TRBJ2-7, is GAGVSQTPSNKVTEKGKYVELRCDPISGHTALYWYRQSLGQGPEFLIYFQGTGAADDSGLPNDRFFAVRPEGSVSTLKIQRTERGDSAVYLCASSPSGAGGTQYFGPGTRLTVT.

This clonotype was seen a few times. This chain uses TRBV5-1 with TRBJ2-3, with D perhaps TRBD2 (6 bases). The CDR3 consists of 14 residues. The V end was cut by 4 bases, the J end by 0 bases, with 9 bases between. Germline CDR1 and CDR2: SGHRS and YFSETQ. CDR3 region: CASSQSGSTDTQYF. The CDR3 DNA is TGCGCCAGCAGCCAGAGCGGGAGCACAGATACGCAGTATTTT.

About this clonotype: One end of the junction fails to match germline, which may point to a read error. The chain combines TRBV7-9 with TRBJ1-2; 9 bases align to TRBD1. The CDR3 runs to 18 residues. From germline, CDR1 is SEHNR and CDR2 FQNEAQ (reference sequence). The CDR3 nucleotides are TGTGCCAGCAGCGCAGCTACCCGGACAGGGGAGTTCAACTATGGCTACTCCTTC. Translated, it gives CASSAATRTGEFNYGYSF.

CDR3 loop: CASSSRQGDEKLFF. For the CDR3, the DNA is TGTGCCAGCTCATCCCGGCAGGGGGATGAAAAACTGTTTTTT. The chain recombines TRBV18 with TRBJ1-4, with TRBD1 matching over 7 bases. Germline V gene data show CDR1 as KGHSH and CDR2 as LQKENI. The CDR3 consists of 14 residues. V was clipped by 5 bases and J by 6 bases; unmatched bases: 6.

This clonotype was picked up many times. DNA of the CDR3: TGCGCCAGCAGCCTAGGTACTAGCGGGGGCTCCTCCACAGATACGCAGTATTTT. Its protein product is CASSLGTSGGSSTDTQYF. The J gene is TRBJ2-3, the V gene TRBV5-1; 11 positions agree with TRBD2. This CDR3 spans 18 amino acids. V lost 4 bases to trimming and J lost 2 bases; unmatched junction nucleotides: 12. Germline loops: CDR1 SGHRS, CDR2 YFSETQ.

This clonotype was counted many times. The rearrangement uses TRBV29-1 and TRBJ1-2, with D maybe TRBD1 (5 bases). The CDR3 sequence is 10 residues long. The germline CDR1 and CDR2 sequences are SQVTM and ANQGSEA. The CDR3 loop is CALGGYGYTF. CDR3 DNA sequence: TGCGCCCTCGGGGGCTATGGCTACACCTTC.

This clonotype was seen a handful of times. The germline gene is not matched at one end of the junction; a read error may be the cause. V gene TRBV12-3 or TRBV12-4 combines with J gene TRBJ2-5; TRBD1 agrees at 7 bases. The CDR3 sequence is 14 residues long. This chain's CDR3 is CASSPGQVQETQYF. The CDR3 DNA follows: TGTGCCAGCAGCCCTGGACAGGTCCAAGAGACCCAGTACTTT.

This clonotype has ten or more counts. J is TRBJ1-5 and V is TRBV15; unclear D gene. The CDR3 covers 15 residues. Trimming removed 5 bases from V and 0 bases from J, with 11 bases in between. The germline CDR1 and CDR2 sequences are LNHNV and YYDKDF (reference sequence). CDR3 sequence reads: CATSGQFYSNQPQHF. The CDR3 DNA reads TGTGCCACCAGCGGGCAGTTTTATAGCAATCAGCCCCAGCATTTT.

This chain connects TRBV9 to TRBJ2-1; the D gene could be TRBD1 or TRBD2 (5 bases each). From germline, CDR1 is SGDLS and CDR2 YYNGEE. V was cut by 4 bases and J by 6 bases, with 20 bases left in between. The CDR3 totals 16 residues. The DNA of the CDR3 is TGTGCCAGCAGCCCCCACGAGGACATCGGGGTCAATGAGCAGTTCTTC. Residues: CASSPHEDIGVNEQFF.

As for this clonotype: Given a much more abundant clone one base away, this may be a read error. The rearrangement joins TRBV2 to TRBJ2-1, with D maybe TRBD1 (6 bases). The CDR3 is 13 residues long. The germline gives CDR1 SNHLY, CDR2 FYNNEI. CDR3 in DNA: TGTTCCAGCAGTGAAGTGGGGGCGGTTGAGCAGTTCTTC. This codes for CSSSEVGAVEQFF.

This clonotype has ten or more counts. The genes are TRBV5-1 and TRBJ2-2, with 9 bases matching TRBD2. Germline V gene sequence: CDR1 SGHRS, CDR2 YFSETQ. The CDR3 is made up of 15 amino acids. V was pared by 5 bases and J by 11 bases, with 13 bases of the junction left unmatched. The CDR3 bases are TGCGCCAGCAGGTTCGGGACTAGCCCTGGGTCCGAGCTGTTTTTT. Its translation is CASRFGTSPGSELFF.